The rows below give T cell receptor beta chains drawn from one sample of a study of T cells in Graves' hyperthyroidism and ophthalmopathy. Using its own MiXCR run on the multiplex PCR reads, TCRdb lists one record per CDR3 protein. The sample holds roughly 740,000 distinct CDR3 sequences, roughly 15% seen once. The material sequenced was blood. Receptor source: a man aged 18 to 30 with Graves' hyperthyroidism. Each CDR3 is given with its conserved first and last residue.

j_call v_call cdr3_aa
TRBJ2-5 TRBV28 CASSTAYQETQYF
TRBJ2-5 TRBV11-3 CASSLSPGRETQYF
TRBJ1-5 TRBV27 CASSLGSNQPQHF
TRBJ2-2 TRBV24-1 CATSDLGMDTGELFF
TRBJ1-2 TRBV6-1 CASSPDRLVYGYTF
TRBJ2-3 TRBV7-2 CASSLGLGGGLGDTQYF
TRBJ1-4 TRBV12-3/TRBV12-4 CASSFRQGGEKLFF
TRBJ1-3 TRBV29-1 CSVTLTGGPGNTIYF
TRBJ2-3 TRBV7-2 CASSLVHDTQYF
TRBJ1-2 TRBV9 CASSGTGTGNYGYTF
TRBJ2-6 TRBV6-4 CASSELADGANVLTF
TRBJ1-5 TRBV2 CASSEGQEGNQPQHF
TRBJ2-3 TRBV20-1 CSAVARRSYTQYF
TRBJ2-1 TRBV7-6 CASTASPFDNEQFF
TRBJ2-5 TRBV18 CASSSSSGRSETQYF
TRBJ2-2 TRBV7-2 CASSFTGPLTSGRVSGELFF
TRBJ2-1 TRBV5-6 CASSLQGGFNEQFF
TRBJ2-3 TRBV20-1 CSAIPSRSGTDTQYF
TRBJ2-3 TRBV24-1 CATSDFPGQGAGGTDTQYF
TRBJ2-7 TRBV5-1 CASSQTSLSSYEQYF
TRBJ2-1 TRBV13 CASSLPSSGRAVGEQFF
TRBJ1-2 TRBV7-8 CASSERTGLVNYGYTF
TRBJ2-1 TRBV28 CASSAIGHIYNEQFF
TRBJ2-7 TRBV7-9 CASSARLAGSFDEQYF
TRBJ1-4 TRBV30 CAWSGESGPNEKLFF
TRBJ2-5 TRBV12-3/TRBV12-4 CASSLQEMVTQYF
TRBJ2-1 TRBV12-3/TRBV12-4 CASRGGPSYNEQFF
TRBJ1-4 TRBV28 CASSSTDRGSGKLFF
TRBJ2-1 TRBV6-2/TRBV6-3 CASTIAGGNNEQFF
TRBJ1-1 TRBV10-3 CAITSALNTEAFF
TRBJ2-7 TRBV6-1 CASSEPQRSYEQYF
TRBJ2-3 TRBV24-1 CATSGSLPTGDTQYF
TRBJ2-1 TRBV24-1 CATSDIGLAGGPGYNEQFF
TRBJ2-7 TRBV29-1 CSVVDLYEQYF
TRBJ2-1 TRBV12-3/TRBV12-4 CASTHIGLAGPSYNEQFF
TRBJ2-1 TRBV28 CASSGGDYSYNEQFF
TRBJ2-2 TRBV6-1 CASSITQGPGELFF
TRBJ2-3 TRBV5-1 CASSLIATGEDTQYF
TRBJ2-6 TRBV6-2/TRBV6-3 CAGSPLGFTSGANVLTF
TRBJ1-4 TRBV6-1 CASSRPLPGEKLFF
TRBJ1-1 TRBV6-2/TRBV6-3 CASTISLNTEAFF